This record concerns one T cell receptor (beta chain) sequence. Its cognate antigen has yet to be identified. No qualities accompany the bases; no much larger clone lies one base away. This sample was taken from a study of blood T cell repertoires in COVID-19 (dated by TCRdb to the early 2020s). At the level of the whole study: Collaborator samples came from the United States, Italy and Spain and covered acute and convalescent phases of COVID-19. The prospective study material was composed of cDNA or gDNA derived from T cells, B-cell-depleted T cells, or PBMCs. Deeply sampled blood TCRbeta repertoires from subjects exposed to, actively infected with, or recovered from COVID-19 were included in the dataset. A freely available public database, intended as a resource for researchers studying the immune response to SARS-CoV-2, is where the repertoires were released. The samples were drawn from two sources: the first 160 participants of the ongoing ImmuneRACE study, and 1,200 or so subjects contributed by 6 global collaborators. Nearly every sample came with metadata listing a de-identified subject ID, COVID-19 status, age in years and sex. HLA class I and class II types, where available, came from metadata supplied by the sample provider rather than from assay-based typing.

TCRbeta CDR3 regions were amplified from genomic DNA using the immunoSEQ Assay, a bias-controlled multiplex PCR. As for how the authors treated the data: Nucleated cell counts per sample were estimated from amplification of reference gene primers within the assay. Sequence reads were collapsed and filtered to measure the absolute abundance of every unique TCRbeta CDR3 rearrangement. Productive Simpson clonality was computed per sample as the square root of Simpson's diversity index over productive rearrangements. Entries here come from immuneACCESS through TCRdb and include only in-frame sequences with V and J called. Some clones fail to appear in such tables; in the studies checked, an unresolved V gene covers under half of the shortfall, and the cause of the remainder is unknown. V, J and clone size are those of that table, while D and trimming were read from the DNA. The sample table holds about 32,000 clones, of which roughly nine tenths were seen once. The ten largest clonotypes hold under 4.5% of the sample.

Here is what the overall study found, with its caveats: The amount of clinical and demographic metadata varied by source and participant and was provided uncurated.

The collaborating institutions used their own protocols to collect whole blood in K2EDTA tubes. Collaborator samples were shipped for TCRbeta analysis as frozen whole blood, isolated PBMCs, or DNA extracted from either sample type. CDR1 and CDR2 were assigned from the germline V gene as SGHNT and YENEEA. Inclusive of the bounding cysteine and phenylalanine, the CDR3 is 15 residues long. The sequence is cut down to CDR3 DNA, 45 bases in frame from base 1. The V end loses 4 bases and the J end loses 2 bases, and a stretch of 15 bases separates them. Source material: peripheral blood. The sequence was obtained from a man in his sixties with acute or convalescent COVID-19. The chain couples TRBV11-3 to TRBJ2-7, and perhaps TRBD2 as D gene, on 6 matching bases. CDR3 region: CASSSTAGRAYEQYF. The bases read TGTGCCAGCAGCTCTACAGCGGGCCGAGCCTACGAGCAGTACTTC.